These 5 T cell receptor beta chains were all obtained from the same sample, sequenced in a study of blood T cell repertoires in COVID-19. The protocol was immunoSEQ multiplex PCR, while the TCRdb copy is restricted to in-frame clones and leaves out a portion. The sample lists some 330,000 clones, about 90% occurring once. Sequenced sample: PBMCs or T cells enriched from blood (not recorded which). The receptors come from a middle-aged man in a cohort exposed to, infected with or recovered from COVID-19 (not recorded which).

The chain combines TRBV4-2 with TRBJ1-1; D possibly corresponds to TRBD1 (5 bases). Trimming left V 1 base short and J 7 bases short, with 10 bases between. The CDR3 has 13 amino acids. In germline, CDR1 is LGHNA, CDR2 YNFKEQ. CDR3 loop: CASSQVRVSEAFF. CDR3 nucleotides: TGTGCCAGCAGCCAAGTCAGGGTAAGTGAAGCTTTCTTT.

The CDR3 coding sequence is TGTGCCAGCAGTTCTAGGACAGGGCTGAATTCACCCCTCCACTTT. It translates to CASSSRTGLNSPLHF. The chain is built from TRBV27 and TRBJ1-6; 8 bases match TRBD1. The CDR3 length is 15 residues. V was clipped by 4 bases and J by 7 bases; unmatched bases: 6. Germline V gives CDR1 MNHEY, CDR2 SMNVEV (reference sequence).

V is TRBV3-1 (or the pseudogene TRBV3-2) and J is TRBJ2-6, with 8 bases that match TRBD1. V was pared by 6 bases and J by 2 bases, with 3 bases of the junction left unmatched. This CDR3 region has 15 residues. The germline CDR1 and CDR2 sequences are LGHDT and YNNKEL (reference sequence). The DNA of the CDR3 is TGTGCCAGCAGACCAGGGGGCGCTGGGGCCAACGTCCTGACTTTC. This codes for CASRPGGAGANVLTF.

The CDR3: CASSFGLPYEQYF. In DNA form, the CDR3 reads TGTGCCAGCAGCTTCGGACTACCGTACGAGCAGTACTTC. The rearrangement links TRBV11-2 to TRBJ2-7; possible D gene TRBD2, 6 bases. CDR1 and CDR2 (germline): SGHAT, FQNNGV. Trimming cost V 3 bases and J 4 bases, with 10 bases left between them. This CDR3 is 13 amino acids long.

CDR3 loop: CASRQEGAGTEAFF. The CDR3 bases are TGTGCCAGCAGACAAGAGGGGGCTGGAACTGAAGCTTTCTTT. This chain connects TRBV28 to TRBJ1-1, with 7 bases identical to TRBD1. The V gene's germline CDR1 is MDHEN and CDR2 SYDVKM. V dropped 6 bases and J dropped 5; count of bases not matched to a gene: 9. The CDR3 is 14 amino acids. Together with reference TRBV28 and TRBJ1-1, the CDR3 gives the full variable domain: DVKVTQSSRYLVKRTGEKVFLECVQDMDHENMFWYRQDPGLGLRLIYFSYDVKMKEKGDIPEGYSVSREKKERFSLILESASTNQTSMYLCASRQEGAGTEAFFGQGTRLTVV.